The 27 T cell receptor beta chains below were found in one sample sequenced in a study of beta chain features in type 1 diabetes. Sequenced material consisted of expressed TCRB transcripts (all of the isolated RNA was reverse transcribed). Sequencing used immunoSEQ multiplex PCR; TCRdb keeps in-frame clones, though not all of them. The sample comprises 250,000 or so clones, 25% to 30% of which are singletons, and 3% to 4% rests with the top ten. The sequencing input was central memory CD4+ T cells from blood. All receptors come from a man aged 25-40 years in good health.

The rearrangement links TRBV5-1 to TRBJ2-3, with 14 bases matching TRBD2. Germline assignment: CDR1 SGHRS and CDR2 YFSETQ. The CDR3 length is 17 residues. V was clipped by 4 bases and J by 6 bases; unmatched bases: 10. The CDR3 region is CASSLGLAGGFGDTQYF. The CDR3 region has the DNA TGCGCCAGCAGCCTCGGACTAGCGGGGGGATTTGGCGATACGCAGTATTTT.

V usage is TRBV28 and J usage is TRBJ2-1; 16 nucleotides match TRBD2. Per the germline V gene, CDR1 is MDHEN and CDR2 is SYDVKM. This CDR3 is 15 amino acids long. J was trimmed by 14 bases and V by 6 bases; bases with no gene match: 10. The CDR3 sequence: CASSSPGTSGRGEFF. DNA of the CDR3: TGTGCCAGCAGCAGCCCCGGGACTAGCGGGAGGGGGGAGTTCTTC.

This sequence joins TRBV13 and TRBJ2-5; TRBD1 might be the D (5 bases). CDR1 is PRHDT, CDR2 FYEKMQ, per germline (reference sequence). CDR3 size: 13 residues. V lost 0 bases and J 4 bases, leaving 6 bases between the germline ends. In DNA form, the CDR3 reads TGTGCCAGCAGCTTAGGAGGGGTAGAGACCCAGTACTTC. Protein product: CASSLGGVETQYF.

The V and J genes are TRBV13 and TRBJ2-3; TRBD2 matches 13 bases. The germline V gene encodes CDR1 PRHDT and CDR2 FYEKMQ (reference sequence). J lost 5 bases, V lost 5 bases, and 7 bases had no gene match. CDR3 length: 16 amino acids. CDR3 region: CASSQTSGRAGDTQYF. The CDR3 region has the DNA TGTGCCAGCAGCCAAACTAGCGGGAGGGCCGGAGATACGCAGTATTTT.

The rearrangement links TRBV7-2 to TRBJ2-5, with D perhaps given as TRBD1 or TRBD2 (5 bases each). V was pared by 5 bases and J by 10 bases, with 20 bases between. Germline CDR1 reads SGHTA; CDR2 reads FQGNSA. The CDR3 spans 14 residues. CDR3 residues: CASSPQGLSQGQYF. DNA for the CDR3: TGTGCCAGCAGCCCCCAAGGACTGTCCCAGGGCCAGTACTTC.

The CDR3: CSLRLNTGELFF. The CDR3 bases are TGCAGCCTGAGACTGAACACCGGGGAGCTGTTTTTT. This chain uses TRBV29-1 with TRBJ2-2; no definite D call. Trimming removed 8 bases from V and 1 base from J, with 8 bases in between. Germline CDR1 reads SQVTM; CDR2 reads ANQGSEA. The CDR3 consists of 12 residues.

This clone was recorded a few times. The chain joins TRBV5-6 to TRBJ2-1; TRBD2 is a possible D gene (6 bases). Germline lookup yields CDR1 SGHDT and CDR2 YYEEEE. Trimming left V 4 bases short and J 3 bases short, with 14 bases between. CDR3 length: 15 residues. The CDR3 loop is CASSRLLRGYNEQFF. CDR3 DNA sequence: TGTGCCAGCAGCCGCCTTTTGCGGGGCTACAATGAGCAGTTCTTC.

The table lists this clone with many counts. CDR3 residues: CASSQDRSTGGSYEQYF. CDR3 nucleotides: TGCGCCAGCAGCCAAGATAGGTCGACAGGGGGCTCCTACGAGCAGTACTTC. The chain employs TRBV4-3 and TRBJ2-7; 9 bases fit TRBD1. V gave up 0 bases and J gave up 0 bases; unmatched junction bases: 6. This CDR3 comprises 17 residues. From germline, CDR1 is LGHNA and CDR2 YSLEER.

This clone has only a few counts. The chain couples TRBV5-4 to TRBJ2-3; TRBD2 aligns across 7 bases. This CDR3 has 16 amino acids. In germline, CDR1 is SGHNT, CDR2 YYREEE (reference sequence). With V trimmed by 2 bases and J by 3 bases, 9 bases remained unmatched. CDR3 coding DNA: TGTGCCAGCAGCTTAAGTTTTAGCGGGTATACAGATACGCAGTATTTT. This encodes CASSLSFSGYTDTQYF.

This clone was counted between two and nine times. This sample also contains other DNA sequences that code for the same CDR3. The V and J genes are TRBV7-9 and TRBJ1-1; D gene uncertain. The CDR3 is made up of 13 amino acids. Trimming removed 6 bases at V and 0 bases at J, with 8 bases between. Germline assignment: CDR1 SEHNR and CDR2 FQNEAQ (reference sequence). The CDR3 region has the DNA TGTGCCAGCAGTTTACAGTTGAACACTGAAGCTTTCTTT. It codes for CASSLQLNTEAFF.

The chain is built from TRBV27 and TRBJ2-7; TRBD2 might be the D (6 bases). This CDR3 has 13 residues. Trimming removed 2 bases from V and 4 bases from J, with 9 bases in between. Germline V gene data show CDR1 as MNHEY and CDR2 as SMNVEV (reference sequence). CDR3 coding DNA: TGTGCCAGCAGTTTACTAGCGCAATACGAGCAGTACTTC. As protein: CASSLLAQYEQYF.

The table lists this clone with a few counts. This chain connects TRBV9 to TRBJ2-6; unclear D gene. V lost 3 bases to trimming and J lost 2 bases, with 6 bases between them. Germline V lookup: CDR1 SGDLS, CDR2 YYNGEE. The length of the CDR3 is 14 residues. This CDR3 is CASSEDPGANVLTF. The CDR3 coding sequence is TGTGCCAGCAGCGAGGATCCTGGGGCCAACGTCCTGACTTTC.

The chain has TRBV14 and TRBJ2-5; D gene ambiguous. Germline CDR1 SGHDN, CDR2 FVKESK. V was shortened by 3 bases and J by 12 bases, with 17 bases between the two germline ends. CDR3 length: 13 residues. This CDR3 is CASSHPEMAPKYF. For the CDR3, the DNA is TGTGCCAGCAGCCACCCCGAGATGGCCCCAAAGTACTTC. Full variable domain (rest looked up from reference TRBV14 and TRBJ2-5): EAGVTQFPSHSVIEKGQTVTLRCDPISGHDNLYWYRRVMGKEIKFLLHFVKESKQDESGMPNNRFLAERTGGTYSTLKVQPAELEDSGVYFCASSHPEMAPKYFGPGTRLLVL.

The gene calls are TRBV15 and TRBJ2-3; D perhaps matches TRBD1 (6 bases). The CDR3 is made up of 17 amino acids. Germline V gene sequence: CDR1 LNHNV, CDR2 YYDKDF (reference sequence). The V end lost 7 bases, the J end lost 4 bases, and 24 bases lay between the germline ends. In DNA form, the CDR3 reads TGTGCCACCACATCAACACCCGGGACACACCCTCCAGATACGCAGTATTTT. This gives the protein CATTSTPGTHPPDTQYF.

This clone was seen a few times. This chain connects TRBV6-5 to TRBJ2-2; 9 nucleotides agree with TRBD1. CDR1 is MNHEY, CDR2 SVGAGI, per germline. The CDR3 extends over 16 amino acids. The J segment lost 6 bases and the V segment lost 0 bases, leaving 5 bases of the junction unmatched. The CDR3 DNA follows: TGTGCCAGCAGTTACTCGCTGGGACAGGGAGCCGGGGAGCTGTTTTTT. Translating it yields CASSYSLGQGAGELFF.

This clone came up a few times. The V gene is TRBV19, the J gene TRBJ1-1, with a tentative D call TRBD1 (6 bases). This CDR3 contains 16 residues. In germline, CDR1 is LNHDA, CDR2 SQIVND (reference sequence). The ends were cut back, 2 bases at V and 12 bases at J, with 25 bases in the middle. CDR3 protein: CASSIMHDGQLPVTFF. The CDR3 nucleotides read TGTGCCAGTAGTATAATGCACGACGGACAGCTTCCCGTGACTTTCTTT.

The genes are TRBV7-2 and TRBJ2-7; D uncertain. This CDR3 spans 15 amino acids. Germline V gene sequence: CDR1 SGHTA, CDR2 FQGNSA. Deletions cut 5 bases from V and 0 bases from J, with 14 bases between. The CDR3 is CASSSLEEISYEQYF. Here the CDR3 DNA reads TGTGCCAGCAGCAGTCTAGAAGAGATCTCCTACGAGCAGTACTTC.

The rearrangement links TRBV5-4 to TRBJ2-3; D is perhaps TRBD1 (6 bases). Looked up from germline, CDR1 is SGHNT and CDR2 is YYREEE (reference sequence). V was cut by 0 bases and J by 10 bases, with 15 bases left in between. This CDR3 is 14 amino acids long. The CDR3 region is CASSLVGANTAQYF. The CDR3 DNA is TGTGCCAGCAGCTTGGTGGGGGCTAATACGGCGCAGTATTTT.

This clone has more than one count but fewer than ten. The CDR3 DNA follows: TGTGCCAGCAGGGGGATAGATCAGCCCCAGCATTTT. Amino acids: CASRGIDQPQHF. V is TRBV2 and J is TRBJ1-5; D is undetermined. Germline assignment: CDR1 SNHLY and CDR2 FYNNEI. V was cut by 6 bases and J by 5 bases, with 8 bases left in between. The CDR3 is 12 residues long.

The chain carries TRBV4-2 and TRBJ1-2, with D maybe TRBD1 (6 bases). CDR3 length: 16 residues. V lost 6 bases and J lost 0, with 17 bases in between. The V gene's germline CDR1 is LGHNA and CDR2 YNFKEQ. CDR3 nucleotides: TGTGCCAGCAGGAGCGCGGGGGCGAAGGCTAACTATGGCTACACCTTC. Translating gives CASRSAGAKANYGYTF.

The chain recombines TRBV28 with TRBJ2-5; D remains unclear. CDR1 is MDHEN, CDR2 SYDVKM, per germline. CDR3 length: 13 amino acids. Trimming stripped 2 bases from V and 5 bases from J, with 9 bases between. The CDR3: CASSLVVEETQYF. CDR3 coding DNA: TGTGCCAGCAGTTTAGTCGTCGAGGAGACCCAGTACTTC.

This clone was recorded at least ten times. The rearrangement joins TRBV29-1 to TRBJ2-7, with a weak D call TRBD2 (5 bases). Germline CDR1 SQVTM, CDR2 ANQGSEA. CDR3 length equals 11 residues. Trimming took off 3 bases at V and 3 bases at J, with 6 bases between the two ends. CDR3 sequence reads: CSVDTSYEQYF. The CDR3 DNA reads as TGCAGCGTTGACACTAGCTACGAGCAGTACTTC.

This sequence joins TRBV28 and TRBJ2-7; 11 positions match TRBD2. Germline assignment: CDR1 MDHEN and CDR2 SYDVKM. J lost 2 bases, V lost 6 bases, and 3 bases had no gene match. CDR3 length equals 14 residues. CDR3 nucleotides: TGTGCCAGCAGGTTAGCGGGAGGGCCCTACGAGCAGTACTTC. Amino acids: CASRLAGGPYEQYF.

This clone was detected ten times or more. The chain joins TRBV29-1 to TRBJ2-2; D gene unclear. Trimming took off 6 bases at V and 8 bases at J, with 22 bases between the two ends. CDR1 and CDR2 from the germline V gene are SQVTM and ANQGSEA. This CDR3 spans 15 amino acids. The CDR3 nucleotides read TGCAGCGTCTCCCCGACGCCAGGACGGAGTGGGGAGCTGTTTTTT. This codes for CSVSPTPGRSGELFF.

The chain recombines TRBV15 with TRBJ2-5, with a weak D call TRBD1 (5 bases). CDR3 length: 15 residues. Trimming shortened V by 0 bases and J by 3 bases, and 11 bases separated the two germline ends. Germline CDR1 reads LNHNV; CDR2 reads YYDKDF (reference sequence). The CDR3 region has the DNA TGTGCCACCAGCAGAGATAGAGGCAGGGAAGAGACCCAGTACTTC. Translated, it gives CATSRDRGREETQYF.

This clone has ten or more counts. The chain is built from TRBV5-4 and TRBJ2-1; 12 bases map to TRBD2. This CDR3 is built from 16 residues. V dropped 0 bases and J dropped 8; count of bases not matched to a gene: 6. Germline V gives CDR1 SGHNT, CDR2 YYREEE (reference sequence). The CDR3 nucleotides are TGTGCCAGCAGCTTGGACCTGACTAGCGGGAGCGATGAGCAGTTCTTC. Its protein product is CASSLDLTSGSDEQFF.

This clone showed up just a few times. The chain uses TRBV6-5 and TRBJ1-1, with 9 bases fitting TRBD1. J lost 0 bases, V lost 9 bases, and 8 bases had no gene match. The CDR3 covers 15 residues. Germline V CDR1 and CDR2: MNHEY, SVGAGI. CDR3: CASKTGQGMNTEAFF. The DNA for the CDR3 is TGTGCCAGTAAAACGGGACAGGGAATGAACACTGAAGCTTTCTTT.